A single sample gave rise to the 11 T cell receptor beta chains below, sequenced in a study of shared clonotypes between healthy human individuals. Assay: immunoSEQ multiplex PCR; the TCRdb copy retains only in-frame clones and omits some. In the table there are around 690,000 clones, about nine tenths of which are singletons. The sample consisted of memory CD8+ T cells from PBMCs. The subset is: CD45RO+ cells pooled with CCR7-negative TemRA cells. These TCRs come from a man between 18 and 29 years old in good health. Some clones in this sample may be carry-over from other donors' samples.

This chain joins TRBV7-8 and TRBJ2-1, with D hard to call. This CDR3 has 12 residues. CDR1 is SGHVS, CDR2 FQNEAQ, per germline. Trimming removed 3 bases from V and 9 bases from J, with 9 bases in between. This CDR3 is CASSFIDGEQFF. Written as DNA, the CDR3 is TGTGCCAGCAGCTTTATAGATGGTGAGCAGTTCTTC.

The rearrangement joins TRBV10-2 to TRBJ2-7; 7 bases align to TRBD1. V dropped 8 bases and J dropped 3; count of bases not matched to a gene: 10. The germline gives CDR1 WSHSY, CDR2 SAAADI. This CDR3 has 14 residues. CDR3 residues: CASALRTGVYEQYF. DNA of the CDR3: TGCGCCAGCGCCCTACGGACAGGCGTCTACGAGCAGTACTTC.

The V call is TRBV5-4, the J call TRBJ2-1; D possibly uses TRBD1 or TRBD2 (6 bases each). The germline V and J ends were trimmed by 6 bases and 14 bases, with 30 bases remaining between them. This CDR3 spans 16 amino acids. Germline V CDR1 and CDR2: SGHNT, YYREEE (reference sequence). The CDR3 DNA reads TGTGCCAGCACCCCCGGTTCAATAGAGGGGGGATGGTCCGAGTTCTTC. Its translation is CASTPGSIEGGWSEFF.

The chain recombines TRBV9 with TRBJ2-3, with TRBD2 matching over 8 bases. The CDR3 covers 15 residues. Germline CDR1 and CDR2: SGDLS and YYNGEE. Germline trimming cut 4 bases from V and 6 bases from J; bases unmatched to any gene: 10. The CDR3 protein is CASSSSGTSLDTQYF. In DNA, the CDR3 is TGTGCCAGCAGCTCAAGTGGGACTAGTCTCGATACGCAGTATTTT.

This clone occurred once. The genes are TRBV19 and TRBJ2-1; D not certain. Deletions cut 3 bases from V and 6 bases from J, with 12 bases between. CDR1 is LNHDA, CDR2 SQIVND, per germline (reference sequence). CDR3 length: 14 amino acids. The CDR3 DNA reads TGTGCCAGTAGTATGGGAATAGGCCTCAATGAGCAGTTCTTC. It encodes CASSMGIGLNEQFF.

CDR3 DNA sequence: TGTGCCAGCAGTTTATTCCAAGACACCGGGGAGCTGTTTTTT. Protein sequence: CASSLFQDTGELFF. The chain employs TRBV28 and TRBJ2-2; D is unresolved. Trimming stripped 1 base from V and 3 bases from J, with 6 bases between. Germline CDR1 reads MDHEN; CDR2 reads SYDVKM. The CDR3 runs to 14 residues.

The chain has TRBV7-3 and TRBJ2-1; D possibly uses TRBD1 or TRBD2 (6 bases each). The CDR3 totals 15 residues. V lost 2 bases, J lost 8 bases, and 16 bases lay in between. Germline CDR1 reads SGHTA; CDR2 reads FQGTGA. This chain's CDR3 is CASSLGIGGFDEQFF. DNA of the CDR3: TGTGCCAGCAGCTTAGGTATAGGGGGGTTCGATGAGCAGTTCTTC.

The chain is built from TRBV5-1 and TRBJ1-4; D gene ambiguous. The V end lost 0 bases, the J end lost 2 bases, and 11 bases lay between the germline ends. The CDR3 length is 16 residues. The germline V gene encodes CDR1 SGHRS and CDR2 YFSETQ. The CDR3 nucleotides read TGCGCCAGCAGCTTGGTACCCGGCGGGACTAATGAAAAACTGTTTTTT. Its protein product is CASSLVPGGTNEKLFF.

The chain recombines TRBV7-9 with TRBJ2-7; D is undetermined. The CDR3 has 12 amino acids. Germline V lookup: CDR1 SEHNR, CDR2 FQNEAQ (reference sequence). Trimming removed 1 base at V and 6 bases at J, with 7 bases between. The CDR3 region has the DNA TGTGCCAGCAGCTTAGAGCACCTCGAGCAGTACTTC. Translating gives CASSLEHLEQYF.

This rearrangement joins TRBV29-1 to TRBJ2-7, with TRBD1 matching 7 bases. This CDR3 contains 14 residues. Germline trimming cut 0 bases from V and 1 base from J; bases unmatched to any gene: 3. From germline, CDR1 is SQVTM and CDR2 ANQGSEA. The CDR3 DNA is TGCAGCGTTGAAGATCGGGACAGATCCTACGAGCAGTACTTC. Residues: CSVEDRDRSYEQYF.

The chain joins TRBV5-4 to TRBJ2-1, with D tentatively TRBD1 (6 bases). Looked up from germline, CDR1 is SGHNT and CDR2 is YYREEE (reference sequence). Between the trimmed V and J ends, which lost 0 bases and 9 bases, there was a span of 19 bases. This CDR3 comprises 16 residues. CDR3 DNA: TGTGCCAGCAGCTTGGGGACAGTCTTTAATTCGGGTGAGCAGTTCTTC. It specifies CASSLGTVFNSGEQFF. The whole variable domain, filled in from reference TRBV5-4 and TRBJ2-1, reads ETGVTQSPTHLIKTRGQQVTLRCSSQSGHNTVSWYQQALGQGPQFIFQYYREEENGRGNFPPRFSGLQFPNYSSELNVNALELDDSALYLCASSLGTVFNSGEQFFGPGTRLTVL.